This T cell receptor (beta chain) was recorded in a study of T-cell reconstitution after alpha-beta-depleted transplantation in children. Findings and limits, study-wide: Elevated TCRbeta diversity at day 60 was traced, in some patients, to surviving recipient T cells and thymic progenitors. Several hundred expanded graft clones reportedly were the source of alpha-beta T cells about two months after transplant. By one year post-transplant, T-cell counts and diversity largely arose from T cells that were newly produced.

Unique molecular identifiers were incorporated during preparation of the TCRbeta library. TCRdb called the PCR reads again in MiXCR, with one record for every CDR3 protein. The top ten clones hold around 2.2% of a sample with 500,000 to 650,000 distinct CDR3 sequences, about an eighth of them seen once. On this clonotype: What it recognizes is unknown.

The CDR3 totals 17 residues. V was cut by 5 bases and J by 3 bases, with 20 bases left in between. The sample was PBMCs, mostly from graft donor cells, taken 360 days after TCRalphabeta/CD19-depleted stem cell transplant. This TCR was recovered from a male patient younger than 18 who had a stem cell transplant for acute myeloid leukemia, so the T cells may come from the graft donor. The gene calls are TRBV12-3 or TRBV12-4 and TRBJ1-5; D not resolved. The CDR3 protein is CASSLLSAQSPNQPQHF. CDR3 DNA: TGTGCCAGCAGTCTATTATCGGCCCAAAGTCCCAATCAGCCCCAGCATTTT.